These 5 T cell receptor beta chains came from one sample sequenced in a study of T cell responses to AZD1222 COVID-19 vaccine. Some clones are missing from TCRdb's copy, which holds only in-frame ones; the method was immunoSEQ multiplex PCR. The sample has under 170,000 clones; roughly 94% are singletons. The sample here was peripheral blood, taken on day 0 of AZD1222 vaccination. The receptors were sampled from an adult in good health.

This clone was recorded only once. CDR3: CASSGQRGGLNEQFF. The CDR3 region has the DNA TGTGCCAGCAGCGGACAGCGGGGGGGCCTCAATGAGCAGTTCTTC. This chain joins TRBV11-2 and TRBJ2-1, with TRBD2 matching over 10 bases. Trimming took 5 bases from V and 6 from J; bases not matched to a gene: 7. The CDR3 runs to 15 residues. The germline gives CDR1 SGHAT, CDR2 FQNNGV.

The gene calls are TRBV5-3 and TRBJ1-5; 7 nucleotides line up with TRBD1. TRBV5-3 is designated an ORF whose function remains uncertain. With V trimmed by 3 bases and J by 3 bases, 9 bases remained unmatched. CDR3 length equals 16 residues. CDR3: CARSWGPGQFNQPQHF. CDR3 bases: TGTGCCAGAAGCTGGGGGCCGGGACAGTTCAATCAGCCCCAGCATTTT.

The chain joins TRBV3-1 (or the pseudogene TRBV3-2) to TRBJ2-7; the D call may be TRBD1 or TRBD2 (5 bases each). Trimming pared 3 bases from V and 3 bases from J, leaving 24 bases between. This CDR3 has 18 residues. Germline CDR1 LGHDT, CDR2 YNNKEL (reference sequence). DNA for the CDR3: TGTGCCAGCAGCCAGGGGAGAGGGGCTAACCCACCAGACTACGAGCAGTACGTC. Amino acid sequence: CASSQGRGANPPDYEQYV.

V is TRBV24-1 and J is TRBJ2-1; 8 nucleotides match TRBD2. Germline CDR1 KGHDR, CDR2 SFDVKD. The CDR3 contains 17 residues. J gave up 3 bases and V 5 bases, and 11 bases lay outside the gene matches. CDR3 loop: CATSAPPGSGDYNEQFF. CDR3 coding DNA: TGTGCCACCAGTGCCCCTCCGGGTAGCGGGGACTACAATGAGCAGTTCTTC.

The gene calls are TRBV4-1 and TRBJ1-4; no firm D call. V was clipped by 0 bases and J by 4 bases, with 12 bases between them. The germline V gene has CDR1 MGHRA and CDR2 YSYEKL. This CDR3 comprises 16 residues. The CDR3 is CASSQEGGMDNEKLFF. For the CDR3, the DNA is TGCGCCAGCAGCCAAGAAGGTGGGATGGATAATGAAAAACTGTTTTTT.